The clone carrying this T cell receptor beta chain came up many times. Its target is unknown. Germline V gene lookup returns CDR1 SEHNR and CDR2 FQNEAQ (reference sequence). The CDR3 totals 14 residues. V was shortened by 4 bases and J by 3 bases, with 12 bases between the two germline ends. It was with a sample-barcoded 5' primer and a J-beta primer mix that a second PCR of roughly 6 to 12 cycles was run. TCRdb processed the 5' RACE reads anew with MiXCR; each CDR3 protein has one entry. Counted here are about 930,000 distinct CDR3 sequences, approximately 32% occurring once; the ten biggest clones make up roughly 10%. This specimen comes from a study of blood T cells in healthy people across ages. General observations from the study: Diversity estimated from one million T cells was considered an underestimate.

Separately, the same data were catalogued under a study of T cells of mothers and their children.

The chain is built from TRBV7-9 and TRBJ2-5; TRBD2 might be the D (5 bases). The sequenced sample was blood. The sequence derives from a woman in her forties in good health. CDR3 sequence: CASSSRTGKETQYF. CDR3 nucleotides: TGTGCCAGCAGCTCCCGGACTGGTAAAGAGACCCAGTACTTC.